Listed here are 6 T cell receptor beta chains from one sample, sequenced in a study of blood T cell repertoires in COVID-19. Produced via immunoSEQ multiplex PCR; TCRdb's table is partial and in-frame only. The sample shows approximately 340,000 clones, over 80% of them seen only once. The sample taken for sequencing was peripheral blood. The source is a man under 40 with COVID-19, enrolled during active disease.

The CDR3 sequence is CASSPAWARLAVSDTQYF. The DNA for the CDR3 is TGTGCCAGCAGCCCCGCCTGGGCTCGACTAGCGGTTTCAGATACGCAGTATTTT. V is TRBV7-8 and J is TRBJ2-3; 9 positions match TRBD2. CDR3 length equals 18 residues. Germline V lookup: CDR1 SGHVS, CDR2 FQNEAQ. V shed 5 bases and J 4 bases; nucleotides not matched to a gene: 16.

V gene TRBV6-2 or TRBV6-3 combines with J gene TRBJ2-1; 8 bases map to TRBD1. The CDR3 length is 15 residues. Germline lookup yields CDR1 MNHEY and CDR2 SVGEGT. V was pared by 2 bases and J by 7 bases, with 7 bases of the junction left unmatched. CDR3 DNA sequence: TGTGCCAGCAGTTACCCAAGCAGGGGGCTGAATGAGCAGTTCTTC. Translated: CASSYPSRGLNEQFF.

The chain carries TRBV18 and TRBJ2-3; TRBD1 matches at 7 bases. The germline V gene encodes CDR1 KGHSH and CDR2 LQKENI. This CDR3 has 17 amino acids. After removal of 0 bases from V and 2 bases from J, the junction contained 8 bases not matched to a gene. CDR3 region: CASSPPNAQGVTDTQYF. The CDR3 DNA sequence: TGTGCCAGCTCACCACCGAATGCGCAGGGGGTCACAGATACGCAGTATTTT.

This sequence joins TRBV9 and TRBJ1-1, with 7 nucleotides matching TRBD1. Unmatched junction bases numbered 3, after V lost 4 bases and J lost 0 bases. This CDR3 has 14 residues. The germline CDR1 and CDR2 sequences are SGDLS and YYNGEE. The CDR3 DNA follows: TGTGCCAGCAGCTCCGACAGGGTGAACACTGAAGCTTTCTTT. This gives the protein CASSSDRVNTEAFF.

The V gene is TRBV5-1, the J gene TRBJ1-4; weak D call: TRBD1 (5 bases). CDR3 length equals 15 residues. Between the trimmed V and J ends, which lost 7 bases and 8 bases, there was a span of 21 bases. Per germline, CDR1 SGHRS and CDR2 YFSETQ. The CDR3 nucleotides are TGCGCCAGCCAACCGTTGCAGGGCAGCGGGGAAAAACTGTTTTTT. Protein sequence: CASQPLQGSGEKLFF.

The sample holds one count of this clone. This chain links TRBV10-2 with TRBJ2-1; 12 bases match TRBD2. Germline trimming cut 3 bases from V and 1 base from J; bases unmatched to any gene: 4. Germline-derived CDR1 and CDR2 are WSHSY and SAAADI. This CDR3 region has 17 residues. CDR3 DNA sequence: TGCGCCAGCAGTGACACTAGCGGGAGGAGATCCTACAATGAGCAGTTCTTC. The encoded protein is CASSDTSGRRSYNEQFF.